This TCR beta chain was retrieved from a study of identical twins. CDR3 length equals 14 residues. The germline CDR1 and CDR2 sequences are SGHAT and FQNNGV. Trimming took off 5 bases at V and 2 bases at J, with 13 bases between the two ends. TCRdb independently ran MiXCR on the 5' RACE reads; one entry per CDR3 protein. The repertoire includes about 720,000 distinct CDR3 sequences, roughly 20% of them detected once, and about an eighth sits in the top ten. This sample was also put to use in a study of T cells expressing NK-cell markers. From that paper: HCMV specificity of expanded NKG2C+ T cell clones remained unclear.

The sample comprised PBMCs. The chain recombines TRBV11-2 with TRBJ2-7; D is uncertain. This TCR came from a woman in her late teens or twenties in good health. The CDR3 here is CASSPLTKTYEQYF. The CDR3 nucleotides are TGTGCCAGCAGCCCCCTGACGAAGACCTACGAGCAGTACTTC.